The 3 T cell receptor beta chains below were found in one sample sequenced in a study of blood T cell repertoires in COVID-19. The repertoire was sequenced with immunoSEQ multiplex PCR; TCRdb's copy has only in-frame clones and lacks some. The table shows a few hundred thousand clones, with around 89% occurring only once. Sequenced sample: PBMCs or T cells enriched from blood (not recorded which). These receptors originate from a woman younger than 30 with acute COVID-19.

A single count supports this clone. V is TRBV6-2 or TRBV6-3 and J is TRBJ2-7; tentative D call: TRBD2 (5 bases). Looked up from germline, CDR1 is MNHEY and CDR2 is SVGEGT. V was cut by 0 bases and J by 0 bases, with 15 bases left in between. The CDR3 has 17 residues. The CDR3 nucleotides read TGTGCCAGCAGTTACTCGAGCGCGCGGGTTTACTCCTACGAGCAGTACTTC. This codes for CASSYSSARVYSYEQYF.

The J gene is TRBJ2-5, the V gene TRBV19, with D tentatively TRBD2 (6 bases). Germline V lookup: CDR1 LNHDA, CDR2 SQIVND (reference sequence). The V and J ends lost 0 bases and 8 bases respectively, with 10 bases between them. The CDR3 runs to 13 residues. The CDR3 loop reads CASSIDGAGTQYF. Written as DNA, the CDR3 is TGTGCCAGTAGTATAGATGGGGCGGGAACCCAGTACTTC.

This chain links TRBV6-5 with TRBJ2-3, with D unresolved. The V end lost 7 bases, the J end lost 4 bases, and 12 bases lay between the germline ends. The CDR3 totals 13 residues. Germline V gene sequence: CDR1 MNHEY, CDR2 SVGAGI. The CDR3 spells CASTVTGSDTQYF. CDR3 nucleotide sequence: TGTGCCAGCACAGTTACCGGGTCAGATACGCAGTATTTT.